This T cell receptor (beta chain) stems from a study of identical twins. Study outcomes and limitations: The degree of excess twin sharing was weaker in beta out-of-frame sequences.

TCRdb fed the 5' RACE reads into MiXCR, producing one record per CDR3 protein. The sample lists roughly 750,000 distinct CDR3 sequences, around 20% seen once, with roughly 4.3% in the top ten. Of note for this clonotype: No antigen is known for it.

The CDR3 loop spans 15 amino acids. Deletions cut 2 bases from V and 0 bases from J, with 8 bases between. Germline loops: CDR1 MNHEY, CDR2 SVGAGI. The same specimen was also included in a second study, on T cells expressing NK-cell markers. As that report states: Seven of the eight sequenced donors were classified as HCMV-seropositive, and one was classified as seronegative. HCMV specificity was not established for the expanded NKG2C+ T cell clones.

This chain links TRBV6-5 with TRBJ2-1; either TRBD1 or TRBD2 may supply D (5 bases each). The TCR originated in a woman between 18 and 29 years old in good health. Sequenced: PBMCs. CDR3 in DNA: TGTGCCAGCAGTTACGAGGGGAGCTCCTACAATGAGCAGTTCTTC. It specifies CASSYEGSSYNEQFF.